These T cell receptor beta chains were read from a single sample in a study of PD-1 blockade in classical Hodgkin lymphoma. Clones were sequenced by immunoSEQ multiplex PCR, and TCRdb holds only the in-frame ones, with some missing. Here the sample spans about 18,000 clones, 75% to 90% being singletons. Here the sequenced sample was peripheral blood mononuclear cells (PBMCs), taken before the second cycle of nivolumab. These receptors all come from a human donor with classical Hodgkin lymphoma. The CDR3 runs from the conserved cysteine through the conserved F or W. Each record gives: clone size, D gene, V gene, J gene, CDR3 protein, CDR3 DNA. The D gene is left open where the match is weak. The size field is filled for only some rows; it gives once, few, many or a size class.

NA	NA	TRBV9	TRBJ1-1	CASSVGDSPTEAFF	TGTGCCAGCAGCGTAGGTGACAGCCCGACCGAAGCTTTCTTT
NA	NA	TRBV2	TRBJ1-5	CASSEKGSRNQPQHF	TGTGCCAGCAGTGAAAAAGGGAGTCGCAATCAGCCCCAGCATTTT
NA	NA	TRBV23-1	TRBJ2-3	CASSQKSRGTDTQYF	TGCGCCAGCAGTCAAAAATCGAGGGGCACAGATACGCAGTATTTT
once	NA	TRBV4-1	TRBJ1-5	CASSQESRDQPQHF	TGCGCCAGCAGCCAAGAAAGTCGAGATCAGCCCCAGCATTTT
NA	TRBD1	TRBV7-9	TRBJ2-1	CASSETGGDEQFF	TGTGCCAGCAGCGAGACAGGGGGGGATGAGCAGTTCTTC
once	NA	TRBV7-8	TRBJ1-6	CASSFQGISGNSPLHF	TGTGCCAGCAGCTTTCAGGGGATTTCGGGGAATTCACCCCTCCACTTT
NA	TRBD1	TRBV27	TRBJ1-2	CASSPRTGGAYGYTF	TGTGCCAGCAGTCCCCGGACAGGGGGCGCCTATGGCTACACCTTC
NA	NA	TRBV6-5	TRBJ2-7	CASSLSAYYEQYF	TGTGCCAGCAGTTTGAGCGCCTACTACGAGCAGTACTTC
few	NA	TRBV7-9	TRBJ2-2	CASSRQSNTGELFF	TGTGCCAGCAGCAGACAGTCGAACACCGGGGAGCTGTTTTTT
NA	NA	TRBV9	TRBJ2-7	CASSVATGVEGNYEQYF	TGTGCCAGCAGCGTAGCTACTGGGGTGGAGGGAAACTACGAGCAGTACTTC
NA	NA	TRBV14	TRBJ1-6	CASSLTGSHSPLHF	TGTGCCAGCAGCCTCACCGGAAGTCATTCACCCCTCCACTTT
NA	TRBD1	TRBV2	TRBJ1-2	CASSPGGSAGGYTF	TGTGCCAGCAGTCCAGGGGGCTCAGCGGGAGGCTACACCTTC
few	TRBD2	TRBV5-1	TRBJ2-3	CASSLAGITDTQYF	TGCGCCAGCAGCTTAGCGGGGATAACAGATACGCAGTATTTT
NA	NA	TRBV7-8	TRBJ1-3	CASSPVGNTIYF	TGTGCCAGCAGCCCTGTAGGAAACACCATATATTTT
NA	NA	TRBV4-1	TRBJ2-7	CASSQVEFGGPYEQYF	TGCGCCAGCAGCCAAGTGGAGTTTGGGGGCCCCTACGAGCAGTACTTC
NA	NA	TRBV7-8	TRBJ1-1	CASSVIRGEAFF	TGTGCCAGCAGCGTAATCAGGGGTGAAGCTTTCTTT
NA	TRBD1	TRBV19	TRBJ1-2	CASTPTGYSGYTF	TGTGCCAGCACCCCGACAGGGTATAGTGGCTACACCTTC
NA	NA	TRBV4-3	TRBJ2-3	CASSQDPRYTDTQYF	TGCGCCAGCAGCCAAGACCCCCGATACACAGATACGCAGTATTTT
NA	NA	TRBV5-6	TRBJ2-7	CASSLGMSSYEQYF	TGTGCCAGCAGTTTGGGCATGAGCTCCTACGAGCAGTACTTC
NA	TRBD1	TRBV5-1	TRBJ1-6	CASSEATGNSPLHF	TGCGCCAGCAGCGAAGCGACAGGGAATTCACCCCTCCACTTT
NA	TRBD1	TRBV28	TRBJ1-6	CASSDRDRGLGNSPLHF	TGTGCCAGCAGTGACCGGGACAGGGGGCTAGGTAATTCACCCCTCCACTTT
NA	NA	TRBV5-1	TRBJ2-7	CASSSDYYEQYF	TGCGCCAGCAGCTCGGACTACTACGAGCAGTACTTC
NA	NA	TRBV7-8	TRBJ2-2	CASSLERLTGELFF	TGTGCCAGCAGCTTAGAGCGGCTCACCGGGGAGCTGTTTTTT
NA	TRBD1	TRBV7-8	TRBJ1-4	CASWNGQGYNEKLFF	TGTGCCAGCTGGAATGGACAGGGGTATAATGAAAAACTGTTTTTT
NA	NA	TRBV5-1	TRBJ1-4	CASSQLGTSNEKLFF	TGCGCCAGCAGCCAACTTGGGACCTCTAATGAAAAACTGTTTTTT
NA	TRBD2	TRBV11-3	TRBJ2-1	CASSRGGNEQFF	TGTGCCAGCAGCCGGGGGGGCAATGAGCAGTTCTTC
NA	TRBD1	TRBV5-1	TRBJ2-2	CASSQTGANTGELFF	TGCGCCAGCAGCCAGACAGGGGCGAACACCGGGGAGCTGTTTTTT
once	NA	TRBV19	TRBJ1-5	CASTPVYSNQPQHF	TGTGCCAGTACCCCTGTATATAGCAATCAGCCCCAGCATTTT
NA	NA	TRBV6-6	TRBJ1-1	CASNNGALNTEAFF	TGTGCCAGCAATAATGGGGCCTTGAACACTGAAGCTTTCTTT
NA	NA	TRBV7-9	TRBJ2-3	CASSRGAPDTQYF	TGTGCCAGCAGCCGGGGGGCCCCAGATACGCAGTATTTT
NA	TRBD1	TRBV5-5	TRBJ1-3	CASSLGLGQAVFGNTIYF	TGTGCCAGCAGCTTGGGATTGGGACAGGCGGTATTCGGAAACACCATATATTTT
once	TRBD2	TRBV19	TRBJ2-3	CASSVGLAPTDTQYF	TGTGCCAGTAGTGTCGGACTAGCGCCGACAGATACGCAGTATTTT
NA	TRBD1	TRBV30	TRBJ1-3	CAWRDRASGNTIYF	TGTGCCTGGAGAGACAGGGCCTCTGGAAACACCATATATTTT
NA	NA	TRBV5-4	TRBJ1-3	CASSTSPQSSGNTIYF	TGTGCCAGCAGCACCAGCCCGCAAAGCTCTGGAAACACCATATATTTT
NA	NA	TRBV6-6	TRBJ1-6	CASSYSQVNSPLHF	TGTGCCAGCAGTTACTCACAGGTTAATTCACCCCTCCACTTT
NA	NA	TRBV2	TRBJ1-2	CASSQRPATSYGYTF	TGTGCCAGCAGTCAGAGACCCGCAACGAGCTATGGCTACACCTTC
NA	TRBD1	TRBV4-3	TRBJ2-1	CASSQELVNRGNEQFF	TGCGCCAGCAGCCAAGAATTGGTGAACAGGGGCAATGAGCAGTTCTTC
NA	TRBD2	TRBV9	TRBJ2-3	CASSTLAGGTDTQYF	TGTGCCAGCAGCACTCTAGCGGGGGGGACAGATACGCAGTATTTT
NA	TRBD1	TRBV5-1	TRBJ2-1	CASSLEGTEWMSKFF	TGCGCCAGCAGCTTGGAGGGGACAGAGTGGATGTCGAAGTTCTTC
NA	NA	TRBV10-3	TRBJ1-4	CAISENSQGEKLFF	TGTGCCATCAGTGAAAACTCGCAAGGGGAAAAACTGTTTTTT
NA	NA	TRBV9	TRBJ2-3	CASSVGGGYTDTQYF	TGTGCCAGCAGCGTAGGTGGGGGCTACACAGATACGCAGTATTTT
NA	NA	TRBV5-1	TRBJ2-5	CASSLQGTQETQYF	TGCGCCAGCAGCTTGCAAGGGACCCAAGAGACCCAGTACTTC
NA	NA	TRBV5-6	TRBJ2-4	CASSRGEGVAKNIQYF	TGTGCCAGCAGCCGCGGTGAGGGGGTGGCCAAAAACATTCAGTACTTC
NA	NA	TRBV7-9	TRBJ1-2	CASSFEGTLGYTF	TGTGCCAGCAGCTTTGAGGGGACTTTAGGCTACACCTTC
medium-sized	TRBD1	TRBV4-1	TRBJ1-2	CASSPGTGAGGYTF	TGCGCCAGCAGCCCCGGGACAGGGGCGGGGGGCTACACCTTC
NA	NA	TRBV30	TRBJ1-2	CAWSVGTGYGYTF	TGTGCCTGGAGTGTAGGGACGGGCTATGGCTACACCTTC